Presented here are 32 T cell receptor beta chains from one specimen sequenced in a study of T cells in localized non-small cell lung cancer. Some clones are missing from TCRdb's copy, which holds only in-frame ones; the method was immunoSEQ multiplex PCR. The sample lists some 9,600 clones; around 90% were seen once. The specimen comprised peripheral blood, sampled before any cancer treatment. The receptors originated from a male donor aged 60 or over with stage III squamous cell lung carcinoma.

The CDR3 DNA follows: TGTGCCAGCAGCTTAGATCTGAATGAAAAACTGTTTTTT. Protein product: CASSLDLNEKLFF. The V and J genes are TRBV7-9 and TRBJ1-4; unclear D gene. Deletions cut 1 base from V and 5 bases from J, with 5 bases between. The CDR3 has 13 amino acids. Germline V gives CDR1 SEHNR, CDR2 FQNEAQ (reference sequence). Together with reference TRBV7-9 and TRBJ1-4, the CDR3 gives the full variable domain: DTGVSQNPRHKITKRGQNVTFRCDPISEHNRLYWYRQTLGQGPEFLTYFQNEAQLEKSRLLSDRFSAERPKGSFSTLEIQRTEQGDSAMYLCASSLDLNEKLFFGSGTQLSVL.

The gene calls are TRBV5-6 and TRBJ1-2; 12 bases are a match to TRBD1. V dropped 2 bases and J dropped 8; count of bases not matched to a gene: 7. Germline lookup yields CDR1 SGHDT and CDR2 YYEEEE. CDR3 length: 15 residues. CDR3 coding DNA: TGTGCCAGCAGCTTCGGGGGACAGGGGGCAATGGGCTACACCTTC. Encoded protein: CASSFGGQGAMGYTF.

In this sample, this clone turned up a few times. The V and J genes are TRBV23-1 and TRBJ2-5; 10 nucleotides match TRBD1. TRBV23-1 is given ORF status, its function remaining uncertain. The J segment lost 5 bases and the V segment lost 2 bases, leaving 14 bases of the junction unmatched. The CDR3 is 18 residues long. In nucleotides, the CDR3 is TGCGCCAGCAGTCAAGGGACAGGGGAATCCAGGCCTCGCGAGACCCAGTACTTC. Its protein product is CASSQGTGESRPRETQYF.

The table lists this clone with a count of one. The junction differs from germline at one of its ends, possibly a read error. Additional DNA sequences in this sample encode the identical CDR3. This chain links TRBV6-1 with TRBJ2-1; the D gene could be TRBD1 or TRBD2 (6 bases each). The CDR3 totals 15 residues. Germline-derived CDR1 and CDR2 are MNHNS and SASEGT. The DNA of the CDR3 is TGTGCCAGTAGTGGTCACGGGGGCGCTGGGGGTGAGCAGTTCTTC. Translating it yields CASSGHGGAGGEQFF.

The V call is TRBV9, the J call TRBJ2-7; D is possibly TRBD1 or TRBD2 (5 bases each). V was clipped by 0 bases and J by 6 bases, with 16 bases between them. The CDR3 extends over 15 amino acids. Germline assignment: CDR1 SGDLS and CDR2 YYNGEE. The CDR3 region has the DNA TGTGCCAGCAGCGTAGGTCTAGAGGGGCTTAGCGAGCAGTACTTC. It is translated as CASSVGLEGLSEQYF.

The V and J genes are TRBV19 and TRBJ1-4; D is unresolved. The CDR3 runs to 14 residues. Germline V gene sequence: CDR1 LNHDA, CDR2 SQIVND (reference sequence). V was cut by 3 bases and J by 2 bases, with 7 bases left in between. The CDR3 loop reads CASSMSETNEKLFF. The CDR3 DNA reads TGTGCCAGTAGTATGTCAGAGACTAATGAAAAACTGTTTTTT. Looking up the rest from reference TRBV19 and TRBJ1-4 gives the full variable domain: DGGITQSPKYLFRKEGQNVTLSCEQNLNHDAMYWYRQDPGQGLRLIYYSQIVNDFQKGDIAEGYSVSREKKESFPLTVTSAQKNPTAFYLCASSMSETNEKLFFGSGTQLSVL.

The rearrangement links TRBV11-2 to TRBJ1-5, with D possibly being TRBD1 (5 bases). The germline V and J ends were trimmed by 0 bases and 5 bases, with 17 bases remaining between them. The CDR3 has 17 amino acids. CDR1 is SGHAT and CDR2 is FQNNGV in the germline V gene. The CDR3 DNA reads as TGTGCCAGCAGCTTAGATCAGGGCTACGGTGGGGATCAGCCCCAGCATTTT. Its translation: CASSLDQGYGGDQPQHF.

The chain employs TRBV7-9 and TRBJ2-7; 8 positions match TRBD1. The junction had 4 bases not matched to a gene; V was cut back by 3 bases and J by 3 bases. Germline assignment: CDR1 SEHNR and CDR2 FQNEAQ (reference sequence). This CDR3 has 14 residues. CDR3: CASSFGTGSYEQYF. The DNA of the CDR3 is TGTGCCAGCAGCTTCGGGACAGGTAGCTACGAGCAGTACTTC.

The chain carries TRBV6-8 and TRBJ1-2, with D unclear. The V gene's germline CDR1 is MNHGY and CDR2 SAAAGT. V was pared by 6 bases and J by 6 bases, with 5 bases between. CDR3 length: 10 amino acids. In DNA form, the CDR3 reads TGTGCCAGCAGGGAGGATGGCTACACCTTC. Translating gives CASREDGYTF.

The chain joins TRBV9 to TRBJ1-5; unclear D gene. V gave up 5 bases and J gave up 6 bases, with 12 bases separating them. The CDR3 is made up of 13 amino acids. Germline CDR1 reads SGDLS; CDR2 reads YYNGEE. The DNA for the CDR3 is TGTGCCAGCAGTTTAGGAGGACGTCAGCCCCAGCATTTT. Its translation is CASSLGGRQPQHF. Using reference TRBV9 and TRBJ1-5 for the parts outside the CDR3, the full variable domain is DSGVTQTPKHLITATGQRVTLRCSPRSGDLSVYWYQQSLDQGLQFLIQYYNGEERAKGNILERFSAQQFPDLHSELNLSSLELGDSALYFCASSLGGRQPQHFGDGTRLSIL.

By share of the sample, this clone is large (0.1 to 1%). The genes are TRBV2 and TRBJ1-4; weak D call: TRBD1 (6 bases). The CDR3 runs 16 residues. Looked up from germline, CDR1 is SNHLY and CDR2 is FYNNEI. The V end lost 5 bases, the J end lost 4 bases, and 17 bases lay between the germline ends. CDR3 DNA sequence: TGTGCCAGCAGTAGGGGGGACGGCGGATTTAATGAAAAACTGTTTTTT. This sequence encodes CASSRGDGGFNEKLFF.

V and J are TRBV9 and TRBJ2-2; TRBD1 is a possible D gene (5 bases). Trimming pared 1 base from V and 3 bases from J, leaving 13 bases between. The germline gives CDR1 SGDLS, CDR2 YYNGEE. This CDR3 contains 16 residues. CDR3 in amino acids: CASSVRRGRDTGELFF. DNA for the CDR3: TGTGCCAGCAGCGTAAGAAGGGGAAGGGACACCGGGGAGCTGTTTTTT.

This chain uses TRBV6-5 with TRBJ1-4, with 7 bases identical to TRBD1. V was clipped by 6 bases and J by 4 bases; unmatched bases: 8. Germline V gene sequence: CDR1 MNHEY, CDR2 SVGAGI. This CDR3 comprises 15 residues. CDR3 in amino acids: CASSTKGARNEKLFF. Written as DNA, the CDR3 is TGTGCCAGCAGCACTAAGGGGGCTCGTAATGAAAAACTGTTTTTT.

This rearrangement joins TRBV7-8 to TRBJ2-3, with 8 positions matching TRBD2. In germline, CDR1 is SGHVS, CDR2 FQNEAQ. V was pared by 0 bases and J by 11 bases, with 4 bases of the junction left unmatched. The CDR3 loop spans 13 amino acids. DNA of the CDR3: TGTGCCAGCAGCTTAGCGGGTGCGGGGGGGCAGTATTTT. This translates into CASSLAGAGGQYF.

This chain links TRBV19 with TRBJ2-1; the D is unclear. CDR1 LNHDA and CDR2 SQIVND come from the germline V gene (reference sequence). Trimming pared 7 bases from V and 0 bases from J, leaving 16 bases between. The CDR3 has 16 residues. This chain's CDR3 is CASKSRAPSSYNEQFF. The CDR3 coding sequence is TGTGCCAGTAAAAGCCGGGCGCCGAGCTCCTACAATGAGCAGTTCTTC.

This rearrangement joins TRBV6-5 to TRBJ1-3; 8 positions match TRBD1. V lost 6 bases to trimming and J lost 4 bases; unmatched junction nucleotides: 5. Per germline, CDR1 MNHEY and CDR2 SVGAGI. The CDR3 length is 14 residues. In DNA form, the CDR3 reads TGTGCCAGCAGAGACCGGGACAGGGGAAACACCATATATTTT. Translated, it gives CASRDRDRGNTIYF.

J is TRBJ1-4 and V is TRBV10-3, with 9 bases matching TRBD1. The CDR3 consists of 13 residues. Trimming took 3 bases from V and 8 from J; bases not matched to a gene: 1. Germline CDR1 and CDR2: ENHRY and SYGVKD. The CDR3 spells CAISDGQGEKLFF. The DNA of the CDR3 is TGTGCCATCAGTGATGGACAGGGGGAAAAACTGTTTTTT.

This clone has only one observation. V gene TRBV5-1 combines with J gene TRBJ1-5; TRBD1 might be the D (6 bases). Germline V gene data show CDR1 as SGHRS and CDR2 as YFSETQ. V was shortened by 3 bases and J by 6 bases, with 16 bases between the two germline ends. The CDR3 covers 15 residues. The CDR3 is CASSSEGVPPQPQHF. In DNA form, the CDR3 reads TGCGCCAGCAGCTCCGAGGGGGTTCCTCCTCAGCCCCAGCATTTT.

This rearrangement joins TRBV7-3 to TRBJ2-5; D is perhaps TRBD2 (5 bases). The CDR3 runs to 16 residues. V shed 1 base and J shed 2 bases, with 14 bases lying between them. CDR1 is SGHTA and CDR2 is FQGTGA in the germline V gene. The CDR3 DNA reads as TGTGCCAGCAGCTTAAGCGGCGCGGGCCAACAAGAGACCCAGTACTTC. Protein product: CASSLSGAGQQETQYF. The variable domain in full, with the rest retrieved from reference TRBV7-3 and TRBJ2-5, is GAGVSQTPSNKVTEKGKYVELRCDPISGHTALYWYRQSLGQGPEFLIYFQGTGAADDSGLPNDRFFAVRPEGSVSTLKIQRTERGDSAVYLCASSLSGAGQQETQYFGPGTRLLVL.

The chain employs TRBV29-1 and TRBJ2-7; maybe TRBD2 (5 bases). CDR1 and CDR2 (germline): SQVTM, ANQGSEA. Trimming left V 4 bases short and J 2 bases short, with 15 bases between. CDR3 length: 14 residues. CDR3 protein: CSVAEEVDTYEQYF. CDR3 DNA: TGCAGCGTTGCGGAGGAAGTCGACACCTACGAGCAGTACTTC.

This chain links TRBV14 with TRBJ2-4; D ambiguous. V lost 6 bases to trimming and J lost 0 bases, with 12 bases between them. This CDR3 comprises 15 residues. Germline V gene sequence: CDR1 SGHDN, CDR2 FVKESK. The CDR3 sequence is CASSRGASAKNIQYF. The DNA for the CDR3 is TGTGCCAGCAGTCGAGGAGCCTCAGCCAAAAACATTCAGTACTTC.

The chain's CDR3 is CASSYKGSGNTIYF. In nucleotides, the CDR3 is TGTGCCAGCAGTTACAAGGGTTCTGGAAACACCATATATTTT. The rearrangement joins TRBV6-5 to TRBJ1-3, with D unclear. With 2 bases removed from V and 1 base from J, the gap between germline ends came to 6 bases. This CDR3 is built from 14 residues. Looked up from germline, CDR1 is MNHEY and CDR2 is SVGAGI.

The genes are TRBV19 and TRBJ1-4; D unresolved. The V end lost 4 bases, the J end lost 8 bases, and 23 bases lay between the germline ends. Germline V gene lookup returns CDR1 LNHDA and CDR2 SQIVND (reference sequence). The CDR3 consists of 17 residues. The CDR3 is CASSTGRSARYKEKLFF. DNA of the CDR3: TGTGCCAGTAGTACAGGACGGAGCGCCCGATATAAGGAAAAACTGTTTTTT.

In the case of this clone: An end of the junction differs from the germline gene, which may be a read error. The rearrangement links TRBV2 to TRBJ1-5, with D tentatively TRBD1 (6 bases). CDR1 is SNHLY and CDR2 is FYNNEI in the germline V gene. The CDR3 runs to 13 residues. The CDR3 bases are TGTGCCAGCAGTGAAACCCACACAGGGTGGTACTTTTTT. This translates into CASSETHTGWYFF.

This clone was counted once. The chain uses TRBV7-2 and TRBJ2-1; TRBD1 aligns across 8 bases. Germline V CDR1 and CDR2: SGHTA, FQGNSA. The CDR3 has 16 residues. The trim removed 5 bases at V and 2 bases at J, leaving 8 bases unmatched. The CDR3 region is CASSTTGTGAYNEQFF. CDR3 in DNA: TGTGCCAGCAGCACAACCGGGACAGGAGCCTACAATGAGCAGTTCTTC.

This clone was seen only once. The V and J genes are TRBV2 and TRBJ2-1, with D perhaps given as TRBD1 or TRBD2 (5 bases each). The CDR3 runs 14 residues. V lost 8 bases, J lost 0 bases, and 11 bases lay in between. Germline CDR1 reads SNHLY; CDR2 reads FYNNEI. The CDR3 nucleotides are TGTGCCAGCGAGGGACCGAGCTCCTACAATGAGCAGTTCTTC. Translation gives CASEGPSSYNEQFF.

In nucleotides, the CDR3 is TGTGCCAGCAGCCTCCAGGGGGATCAGCCCCAGCATTTT. It yields the protein CASSLQGDQPQHF. The chain employs TRBV6-5 and TRBJ1-5, with 7 positions matching TRBD1. V shed 6 bases, J shed 5 bases, and the junction held 4 bases outside the gene matches. The CDR3 length is 13 residues. CDR1 is MNHEY, CDR2 SVGAGI, per germline.

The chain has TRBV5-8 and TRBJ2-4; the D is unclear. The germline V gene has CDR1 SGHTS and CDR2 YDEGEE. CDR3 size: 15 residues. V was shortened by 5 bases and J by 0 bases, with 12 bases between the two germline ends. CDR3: CASSPRVLAKNIQYF. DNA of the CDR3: TGTGCCAGCAGTCCCAGAGTCCTAGCCAAAAACATTCAGTACTTC.

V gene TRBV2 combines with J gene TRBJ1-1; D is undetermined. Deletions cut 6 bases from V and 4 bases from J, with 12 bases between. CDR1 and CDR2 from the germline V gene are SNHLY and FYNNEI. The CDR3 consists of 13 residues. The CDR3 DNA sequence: TGTGCCAGCAGGCGCGGGTTGGGCACTGAAGCTTTCTTT. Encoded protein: CASRRGLGTEAFF.

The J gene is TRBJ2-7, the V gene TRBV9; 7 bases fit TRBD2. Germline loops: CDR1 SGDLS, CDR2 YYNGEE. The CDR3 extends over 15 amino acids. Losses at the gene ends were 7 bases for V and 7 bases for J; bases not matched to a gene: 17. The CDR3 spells CASSQAGTTSGEQYF. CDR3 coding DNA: TGTGCCAGCTCCCAGGCCGGGACTACCAGCGGGGAGCAGTACTTC.

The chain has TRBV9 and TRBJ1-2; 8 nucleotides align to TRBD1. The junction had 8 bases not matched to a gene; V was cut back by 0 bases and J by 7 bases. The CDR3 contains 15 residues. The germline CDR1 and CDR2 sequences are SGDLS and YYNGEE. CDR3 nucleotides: TGTGCCAGCAGCGTAGGAGGGACAGGAACGGGTGGCTACACCTTC. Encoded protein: CASSVGGTGTGGYTF.

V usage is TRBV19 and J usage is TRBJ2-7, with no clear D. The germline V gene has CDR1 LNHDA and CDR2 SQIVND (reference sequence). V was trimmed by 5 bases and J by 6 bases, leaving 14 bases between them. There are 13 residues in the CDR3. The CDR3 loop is CASSFTPGGEQYF. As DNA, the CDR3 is TGTGCCAGTAGTTTTACTCCAGGCGGCGAGCAGTACTTC.